The clone carrying this T cell receptor (beta chain) came up once. Its ends do not fully match the called genes, so a read error is possible. TCRdb reprocessed the 5' RACE reads with MiXCR, giving one entry per CDR3 protein. The top ten clones hold more than 20% of a sample with 200,000 to 250,000 distinct CDR3 sequences, approximately 9% of them seen once. This entry comes from a study of T-cell memory formation after mild COVID-19. CDR1 and CDR2 (germline): SEHNR, FQNEAQ (reference sequence). The CDR3 is 16 residues long. The V call is TRBV7-9, the J call TRBJ1-1, with 9 bases matching TRBD1. Source material: PBMCs or a T cell subset sorted from them (not recorded which). This clonotype was sampled from a man aged 18 to 29 who had mild COVID-19 (a few samples of this study predate the infection). Cell type and time point are not known. The CDR3 sequence: CASSSPTGGGNTEALF. The CDR3, as DNA: TGTGCCAGCAGCTCACCCACAGGGGGCGGGAACACTGAAGCTTTATTT.